Shown below are 21 T cell receptor beta chains from a single sample sequenced in a study of blood T cells in healthy people across ages. Then a second PCR, running roughly 7 to 11 cycles, was carried out with a sample-barcoded 5' primer and a J-beta primer mix. Each CDR3 protein is one row after TCRdb ran MiXCR on the 5' RACE reads. The data hold more than 900,000 distinct CDR3 sequences, with around 29% observed a single time. These data are also associated with another study on T cells of mothers and their children.

Sequencing was carried out using blood. The receptors derive from a woman aged 40 to 55 in good health.

The genes are TRBV29-1 and TRBJ1-5, with D unclear. The CDR3 length is 13 residues. With 5 bases removed from V and 4 bases from J, the gap between germline ends came to 12 bases. Per germline, CDR1 SQVTM and CDR2 ANQGSEA. The CDR3 is CSVLEVWNQPQHF. The CDR3 nucleotides read TGCAGCGTTCTAGAGGTATGGAATCAGCCCCAGCATTTT.

This clonotype was seen at least ten times. The chain recombines TRBV6-2 or TRBV6-3 with TRBJ2-7; the match to TRBD1 covers 9 bases. This CDR3 is built from 17 residues. The germline gives CDR1 MNHEY, CDR2 SVGEGT. V was clipped by 0 bases and J by 4 bases; unmatched bases: 10. This CDR3 is CASSYSKTGGALYEQYF. The CDR3 DNA reads TGTGCCAGCAGTTACTCGAAAACAGGGGGCGCGTTATACGAGCAGTACTTC.

The chain couples TRBV20-1 to TRBJ2-7, with TRBD1 identical over 12 bases. The V segment lost 5 bases and the J segment 2 bases; nucleotides outside the gene matches: 7. The germline V gene has CDR1 DFQATT and CDR2 SNEGSKA (reference sequence). This CDR3 comprises 15 residues. The CDR3 nucleotides are TGCAGTGCTTCAGCCGGGACAGGGGGCCCCTACGAGCAGTACTTC. Protein product: CSASAGTGGPYEQYF.

This clonotype was seen repeatedly, ten times or more. The rearrangement uses TRBV12-3 or TRBV12-4 and TRBJ2-5; 10 bases are a match to TRBD1. The ends lost 1 base at V and 4 bases at J; junction bases unmatched: 3. This CDR3 spans 15 amino acids. This CDR3 is CASSLGQGAGETQYF. Written as DNA, the CDR3 is TGTGCCAGCAGTTTAGGACAGGGGGCTGGAGAGACCCAGTACTTC.

This clonotype occurred many times. The rearrangement uses TRBV12-3 or TRBV12-4 and TRBJ2-5; D unclear. V lost 5 bases and J 1 base, leaving 11 bases between the germline ends. This CDR3 has 14 residues. DNA of the CDR3: TGTGCCAGCAGTGAATTGACGGCCCAAGAGACCCAGTACTTC. As protein: CASSELTAQETQYF.

The sample holds a few counts of this clonotype. The chain employs TRBV4-3 and TRBJ1-2; possibly TRBD1 for D (5 bases). The CDR3 extends over 16 amino acids. CDR1 and CDR2 (germline): LGHNA, YSLEER. Trimming removed 0 bases from V and 4 bases from J, with 15 bases in between. The CDR3 loop reads CASSQDHRDSSYGYTF. CDR3 nucleotides: TGCGCCAGCAGCCAAGACCACCGTGACAGCTCCTATGGCTACACCTTC.

This clonotype was counted ten times or more. V and J are TRBV29-1 and TRBJ2-3, with 8 bases aligning to TRBD2. J lost 0 bases, V lost 4 bases, and 9 bases had no gene match. This CDR3 contains 16 residues. CDR1 is SQVTM, CDR2 ANQGSEA, per germline. CDR3 residues: CSVGGASSGSTDTQYF. As DNA, the CDR3 is TGCAGCGTTGGGGGGGCCTCTAGCGGGAGCACAGATACGCAGTATTTT.

This clonotype came up a few times. The chain links TRBV30 to TRBJ2-7; D is ambiguous. Trimming pared 4 bases from V and 2 bases from J, leaving 15 bases between. Per germline, CDR1 GTSNPN and CDR2 SVGIG (reference sequence). The CDR3 is made up of 14 amino acids. Written as DNA, the CDR3 is TGTGCCTGGAACCAGCAGAGTCAAGCCTACGAGCAGTACTTC. As protein: CAWNQQSQAYEQYF.

This chain joins TRBV20-1 and TRBJ2-1; 9 nucleotides match TRBD1. V shed 6 bases, J shed 6 bases, and the junction held 6 bases outside the gene matches. Germline CDR1 reads DFQATT; CDR2 reads SNEGSKA (reference sequence). The CDR3 is made up of 13 amino acids. For the CDR3, the DNA is TGCAGTGCCCCGGGACAGGGCCCCAATGAGCAGTTCTTC. Translating gives CSAPGQGPNEQFF.

The chain has TRBV12-3 or TRBV12-4 and TRBJ2-1; maybe TRBD2 (5 bases). The CDR3 covers 16 residues. Between the trimmed V and J ends, which lost 3 bases and 1 base, there was a span of 13 bases. The CDR3 coding sequence is TGTGCCAGCAGTTTTCTAGGCGGACTTTCCTACAATGAGCAGTTCTTC. Translation: CASSFLGGLSYNEQFF.

The count of this clonotype is one. This chain links TRBV4-3 with TRBJ2-2; TRBD2 matches at 8 bases. The CDR3 has 15 amino acids. The germline V gene has CDR1 LGHNA and CDR2 YSLEER. V shed 1 base, J shed 6 bases, and the junction held 4 bases outside the gene matches. The CDR3 reads CASSQVRGAPGELFF. For the CDR3, the DNA is TGCGCCAGCAGCCAAGTGCGGGGGGCACCCGGGGAGCTGTTTTTT.

This clonotype is a singleton in its sample. The rearrangement links TRBV20-1 to TRBJ1-5; the D is unclear. Trimming took off 3 bases at V and 1 base at J, with 13 bases between the two ends. Germline V gene data show CDR1 as DFQATT and CDR2 as SNEGSKA (reference sequence). CDR3 length equals 15 residues. The CDR3 DNA reads TGCAGTGCTAGCCCCGGGAGGATGAGCAATCAGCCCCAGCATTTT. It encodes CSASPGRMSNQPQHF.

The chain joins TRBV12-3 or TRBV12-4 to TRBJ2-3; 8 bases are a match to TRBD2. With 6 bases clipped from V and 2 bases from J, the junction kept 10 bases outside the gene matches. The CDR3 is 16 amino acids. CDR3: CASSHQLAVITDTQYF. DNA for the CDR3: TGTGCCAGCAGCCACCAACTAGCGGTGATCACAGATACGCAGTATTTT.

This clonotype has a handful of counts. V is TRBV28 and J is TRBJ1-2, with a possible D match to TRBD1 (6 bases). This CDR3 is 14 amino acids long. V was trimmed by 5 bases and J by 8 bases, leaving 18 bases between them. The germline CDR1 and CDR2 sequences are MDHEN and SYDVKM. The CDR3 DNA reads as TGTGCCAGCAGTGTTGTGGGCACAGGGAAAGGCTACACCTTC. Residues: CASSVVGTGKGYTF.

CDR3 amino acids: CASSVDGTSGRYGTQYF. DNA for the CDR3: TGTGCCAGCAGCGTAGATGGGACTAGCGGGAGATATGGTACGCAGTATTTT. The chain has TRBV9 and TRBJ2-3; 14 nucleotides align to TRBD2. The V gene's germline CDR1 is SGDLS and CDR2 YYNGEE. CDR3 size: 17 residues. V shed 0 bases and J 8 bases; nucleotides not matched to a gene: 8.

This rearrangement joins TRBV6-1 to TRBJ1-2, with D unresolved. The CDR3 loop spans 13 amino acids. V lost 6 bases and J 5 bases, leaving 13 bases between the germline ends. The germline CDR1 and CDR2 sequences are MNHNS and SASEGT. The DNA of the CDR3 is TGTGCCAGCAGGGCATTATCGGGATATGGCTACACCTTC. Its protein is CASRALSGYGYTF.

The chain recombines TRBV5-1 with TRBJ1-2; unclear D gene. Deletions cut 0 bases from V and 8 bases from J, with 14 bases between. Germline V CDR1 and CDR2: SGHRS, YFSETQ. This CDR3 is built from 14 residues. CDR3 nucleotide sequence: TGCGCCAGCAGCTTGGGCGTCAGCCATTTGGGCTACACCTTC. This encodes CASSLGVSHLGYTF.

This clonotype has ten or more counts. This chain uses TRBV12-3 or TRBV12-4 with TRBJ1-4; TRBD1 aligns across 8 bases. Germline trimming cut 5 bases from V and 10 bases from J; bases unmatched to any gene: 9. The CDR3 covers 14 residues. The CDR3 loop is CASSPRTGSGKLFF. CDR3 DNA: TGTGCCAGCAGTCCACGGACAGGGAGTGGAAAACTGTTTTTT.

This clonotype was picked up a small number of times. A read error is possible here, since a much larger clone lies one base away. The chain uses TRBV20-1 and TRBJ1-2; D call uncertain. The V end was cut by 3 bases, the J end by 4 bases, with 12 bases between. CDR1 is DFQATT and CDR2 is SNEGSKA in the germline V gene (reference sequence). The CDR3 contains 13 residues. This chain's CDR3 is CSASRGVSYGYTF. CDR3 bases: TGCAGTGCTAGTCGGGGTGTTAGCTATGGCTACACCTTC.

This clonotype showed up many times. The rearrangement links TRBV7-3 to TRBJ2-6, with a tentative D call TRBD1 (6 bases). V lost 4 bases to trimming and J lost 2 bases, with 18 bases between them. CDR1 is SGHTA, CDR2 FQGTGA, per germline. The CDR3 totals 18 residues. CDR3 region: CASSSRYRDSTGANVLTF. The CDR3 nucleotides are TGTGCCAGCAGCTCCCGATACAGGGATTCGACTGGGGCCAACGTCCTGACTTTC.

Remarks on this clonotype: A read error may explain this, as a much larger clone is one base away. The rearrangement uses TRBV20-1 and TRBJ1-1, with a weak D call TRBD1 (5 bases). This CDR3 has 17 residues. V shed 0 bases and J shed 0 bases, with 17 bases lying between them. Germline V lookup: CDR1 DFQATT, CDR2 SNEGSKA (reference sequence). The CDR3 nucleotides read TGCAGTGCTAGAGATCAGGGCAGTCCCTTGATGAACACTGAAGCTTTCTTT. This codes for CSARDQGSPLMNTEAFF.